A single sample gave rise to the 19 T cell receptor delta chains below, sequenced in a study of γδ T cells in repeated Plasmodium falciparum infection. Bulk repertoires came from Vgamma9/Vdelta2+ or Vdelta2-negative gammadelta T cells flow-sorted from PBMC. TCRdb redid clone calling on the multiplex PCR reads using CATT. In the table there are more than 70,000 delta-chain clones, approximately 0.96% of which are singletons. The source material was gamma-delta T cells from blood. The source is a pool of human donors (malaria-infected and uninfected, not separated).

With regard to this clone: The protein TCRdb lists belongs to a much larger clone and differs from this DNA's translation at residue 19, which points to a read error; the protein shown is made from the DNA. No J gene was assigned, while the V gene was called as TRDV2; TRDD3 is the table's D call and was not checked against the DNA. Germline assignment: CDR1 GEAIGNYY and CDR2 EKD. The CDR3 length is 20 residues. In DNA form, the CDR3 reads TGTGCCTGTGACCCCGTGCTTTCGAACACTGGGGGATACGATGGCGATAAACTCACCTTT. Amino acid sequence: CACDPVLSNTGGYDGDKLTF.

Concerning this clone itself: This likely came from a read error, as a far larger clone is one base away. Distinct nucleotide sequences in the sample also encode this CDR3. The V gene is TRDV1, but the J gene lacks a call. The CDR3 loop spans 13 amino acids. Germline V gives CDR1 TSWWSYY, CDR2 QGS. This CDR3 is CALGEPQRIKLIF. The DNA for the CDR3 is TGTGCTCTTGGGGAACCCCAAAGGATTAAACTTATCTTT.

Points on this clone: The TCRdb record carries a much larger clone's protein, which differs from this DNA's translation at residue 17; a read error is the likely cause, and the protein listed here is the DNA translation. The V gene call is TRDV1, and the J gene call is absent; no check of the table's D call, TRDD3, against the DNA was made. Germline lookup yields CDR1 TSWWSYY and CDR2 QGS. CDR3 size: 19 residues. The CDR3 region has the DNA TGTGCTCTTGGGGAACTAGTCGCCCCTCGGGGGATAGGGACCGATAAACCCATCTTT. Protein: CALGELVAPRGIGTDKPIF.

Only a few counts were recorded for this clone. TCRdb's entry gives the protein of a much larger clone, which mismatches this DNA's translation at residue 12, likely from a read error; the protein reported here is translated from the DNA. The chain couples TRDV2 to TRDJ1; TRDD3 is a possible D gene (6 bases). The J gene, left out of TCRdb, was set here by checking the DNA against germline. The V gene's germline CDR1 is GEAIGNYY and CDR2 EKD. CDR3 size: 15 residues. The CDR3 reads CACDTVLGKGDELIF. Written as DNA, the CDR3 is TGTGCCTGTGACACCGTGCTGGGGAAGGGCGATGAACTCATCTTT.

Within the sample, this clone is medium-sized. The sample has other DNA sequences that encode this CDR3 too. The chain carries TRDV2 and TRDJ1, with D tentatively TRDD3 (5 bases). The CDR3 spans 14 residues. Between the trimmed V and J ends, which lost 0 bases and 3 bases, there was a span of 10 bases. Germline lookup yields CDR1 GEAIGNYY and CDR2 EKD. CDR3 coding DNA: TGTGCCTGTGACACCGTCTGGGAATCCGATAAACTCATCTTT. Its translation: CACDTVWESDKLIF.

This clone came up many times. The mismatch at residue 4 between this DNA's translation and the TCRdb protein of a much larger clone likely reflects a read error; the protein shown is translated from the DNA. CDR3 DNA: TGTGCTCTTAGGGAACTAAAGTCCCTACTCAATCCCCTGTACTGGGGGACCCTTTACACCGATAAACTCATCTTT. As protein: CALRELKSLLNPLYWGTLYTDKLIF. The V and J genes are TRDV1 and TRDJ1; 9 nucleotides match TRDD3. The V gene's germline CDR1 is TSWWSYY and CDR2 QGS. The CDR3 sequence is 25 residues long.

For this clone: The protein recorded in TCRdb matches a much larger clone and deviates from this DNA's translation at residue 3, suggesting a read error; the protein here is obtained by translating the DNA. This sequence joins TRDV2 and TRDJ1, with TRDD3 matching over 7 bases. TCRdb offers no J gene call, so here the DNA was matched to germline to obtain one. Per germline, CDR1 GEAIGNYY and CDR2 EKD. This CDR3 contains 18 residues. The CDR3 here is CARDTGLGKGLGTDKLIF. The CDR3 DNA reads TGTGCCCGTGACACCGGACTGGGGAAGGGTCTGGGCACCGATAAACTCATCTTT.

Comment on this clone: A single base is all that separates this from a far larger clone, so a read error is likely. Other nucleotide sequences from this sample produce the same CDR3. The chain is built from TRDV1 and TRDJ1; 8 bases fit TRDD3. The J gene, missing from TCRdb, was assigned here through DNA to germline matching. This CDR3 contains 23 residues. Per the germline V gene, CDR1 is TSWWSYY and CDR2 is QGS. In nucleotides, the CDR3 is TGTGCTCTCGGGGAACTAGCCCTACCCAACTTCCAGTTTGGGATACGCGTAACCGATAAACTCATCTTT. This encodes CALGELALPNFQFGIRVTDKLIF.

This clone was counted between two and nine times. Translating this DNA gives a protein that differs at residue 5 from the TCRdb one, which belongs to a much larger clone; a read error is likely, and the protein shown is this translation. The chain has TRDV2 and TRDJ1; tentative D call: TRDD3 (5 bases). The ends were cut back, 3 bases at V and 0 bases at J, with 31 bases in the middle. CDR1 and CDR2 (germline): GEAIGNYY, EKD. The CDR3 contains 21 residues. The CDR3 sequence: CACDAYREEEDIRGYTDKLIF. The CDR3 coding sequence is TGTGCCTGTGACGCATATCGGGAAGAAGAGGATATCCGGGGGTACACCGATAAACTCATCTTT.

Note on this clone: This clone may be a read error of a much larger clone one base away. The CDR3 sequence is CALGELTVKDSLGMYSKVFRNDACGSALTAQLFF. In nucleotides, the CDR3 is TGTGCTCTTGGGGAACTGACAGTTAAGGATTCTCTGGGGATGTATAGCAAGGTTTTTCGTAATGATGCCTGTGGTAGTGCTTTGACAGCACAACTCTTCTTT. This chain connects TRDV1 to TRDJ2, with D tentatively TRDD3 (6 bases). Because TCRdb records no J gene, it was assigned here through a match of the DNA to germline. Trimming left V 0 bases short and J 0 bases short, with 62 bases between. The germline CDR1 and CDR2 sequences are TSWWSYY and QGS. The CDR3 has 34 amino acids.

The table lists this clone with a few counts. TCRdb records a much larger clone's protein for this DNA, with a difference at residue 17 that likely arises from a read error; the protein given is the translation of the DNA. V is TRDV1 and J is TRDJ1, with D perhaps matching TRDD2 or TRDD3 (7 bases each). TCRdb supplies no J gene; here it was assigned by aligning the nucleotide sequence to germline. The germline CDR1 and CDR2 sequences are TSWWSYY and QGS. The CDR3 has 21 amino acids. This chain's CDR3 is CALGELGFPSFLGGYTNKLIF. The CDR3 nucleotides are TGTGCTCTTGGGGAACTAGGGTTTCCTTCCTTCCTGGGGGGTTACACCAATAAACTCATCTTT.

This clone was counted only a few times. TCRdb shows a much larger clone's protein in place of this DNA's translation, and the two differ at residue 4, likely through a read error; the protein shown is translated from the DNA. The CDR3 reads CACYTLVLGDTRKDTDKLIF. CDR3 DNA sequence: TGTGCCTGTTACACCCTGGTACTGGGGGATACGCGGAAGGACACCGATAAACTCATCTTT. The V gene is TRDV2, the J gene TRDJ1; 13 bases map to TRDD3. TCRdb supplies no J gene; here it was assigned by aligning the nucleotide sequence to germline. Per germline, CDR1 GEAIGNYY and CDR2 EKD. This CDR3 spans 20 amino acids.

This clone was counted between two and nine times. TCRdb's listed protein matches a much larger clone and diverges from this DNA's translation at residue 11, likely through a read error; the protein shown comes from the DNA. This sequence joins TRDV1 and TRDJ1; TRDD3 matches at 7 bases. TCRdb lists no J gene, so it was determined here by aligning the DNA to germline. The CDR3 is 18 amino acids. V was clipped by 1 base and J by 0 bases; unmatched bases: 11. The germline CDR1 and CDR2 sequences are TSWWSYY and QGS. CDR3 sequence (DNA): TGTGCTCTTGGGGAACCAAGAGTGGGGGACCGGTACACCGATAAACTCATCTTT. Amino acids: CALGEPRVGDRYTDKLIF.

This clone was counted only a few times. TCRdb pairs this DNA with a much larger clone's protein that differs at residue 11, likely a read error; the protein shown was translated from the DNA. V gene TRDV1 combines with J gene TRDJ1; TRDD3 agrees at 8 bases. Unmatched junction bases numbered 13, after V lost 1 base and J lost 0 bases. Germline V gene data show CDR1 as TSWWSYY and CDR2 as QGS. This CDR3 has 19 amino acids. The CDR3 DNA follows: TGTGCTCTTGGGGAACGCCTTCGGGGGATATGGGGATACACCGATAAACTCATCTTT. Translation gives CALGERLRGIWGYTDKLIF.

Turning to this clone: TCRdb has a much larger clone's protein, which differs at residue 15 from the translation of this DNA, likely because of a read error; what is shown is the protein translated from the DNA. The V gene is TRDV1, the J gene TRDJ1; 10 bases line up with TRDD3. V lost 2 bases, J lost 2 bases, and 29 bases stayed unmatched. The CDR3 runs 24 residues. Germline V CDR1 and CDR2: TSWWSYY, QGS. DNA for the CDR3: TGTGCTCTTGGGGAAAGAGTATGGCCTACCGGGGGATACGCCAGTGAAGGGAGGACCGATAAACTCATCTTT. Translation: CALGERVWPTGGYASEGRTDKLIF.

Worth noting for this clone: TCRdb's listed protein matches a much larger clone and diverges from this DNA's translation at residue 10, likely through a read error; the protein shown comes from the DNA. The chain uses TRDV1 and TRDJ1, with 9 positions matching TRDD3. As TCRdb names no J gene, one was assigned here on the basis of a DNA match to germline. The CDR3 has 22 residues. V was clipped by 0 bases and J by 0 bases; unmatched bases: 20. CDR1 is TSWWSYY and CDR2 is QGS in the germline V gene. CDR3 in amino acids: CALGELDGGSYWGNPHTDKLIF. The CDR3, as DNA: TGTGCTCTTGGGGAACTAGATGGAGGGAGCTACTGGGGGAATCCGCACACCGATAAACTCATCTTT.

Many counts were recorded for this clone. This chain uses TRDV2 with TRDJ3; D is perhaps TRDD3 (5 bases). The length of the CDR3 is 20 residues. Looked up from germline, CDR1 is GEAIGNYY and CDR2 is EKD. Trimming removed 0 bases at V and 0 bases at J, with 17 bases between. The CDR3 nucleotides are TGTGCCTGTGACACCGGTGGGGACGTCGCGCCCTCCTGGGACACCCGACAGATGTTTTTC. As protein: CACDTGGDVAPSWDTRQMFF.

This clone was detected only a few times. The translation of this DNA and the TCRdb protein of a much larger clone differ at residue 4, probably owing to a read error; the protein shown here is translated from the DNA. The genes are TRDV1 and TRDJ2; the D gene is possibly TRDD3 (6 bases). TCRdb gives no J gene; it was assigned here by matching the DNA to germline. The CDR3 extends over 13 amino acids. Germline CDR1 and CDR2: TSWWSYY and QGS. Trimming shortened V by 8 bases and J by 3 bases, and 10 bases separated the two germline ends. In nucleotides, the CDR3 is TGTGCTCTTCGGGGGGGACTGACAGCACAACTCTTCTTT. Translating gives CALRGGLTAQLFF.

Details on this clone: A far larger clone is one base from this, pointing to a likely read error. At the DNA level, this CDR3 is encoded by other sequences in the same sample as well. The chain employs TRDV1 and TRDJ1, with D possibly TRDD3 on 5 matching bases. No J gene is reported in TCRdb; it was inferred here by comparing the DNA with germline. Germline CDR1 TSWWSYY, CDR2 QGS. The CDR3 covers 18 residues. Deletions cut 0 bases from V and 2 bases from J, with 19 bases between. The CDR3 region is CALGELIATGKKTDKLIF. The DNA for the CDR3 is TGTGCTCTTGGGGAACTGATCGCCACGGGGAAGAAGACCGATAAACTCATCTTT.